These T cell receptor beta chains were read from a single sample in a study of T-cell reconstitution after alpha-beta-depleted transplantation in children. One entry per CDR3 protein results from TCRdb running MiXCR on the PCR reads. The data show hundreds of thousands of distinct CDR3 sequences, with under 15% seen just once and around 0.76% held by the top ten. The source material was PBMCs, sampled before TCRalphabeta/CD19-depleted stem cell transplant. The source of these receptors is a girl under 10 years old with congenital amegakaryocytic thrombocytopenia, due to receive a stem cell transplant. The CDR3 runs from the conserved cysteine through the conserved F or W. D genes are given only for firm matches. Clone size is stated in some rows and not others, as once, few, many or a class when expanded.

CDR3aa	CDR3nt	v_gene	len	j_gene	d_gene	abundance
CATSTRTYNEQFF	TGTGCCACCAGCACGAGAACCTACAATGAGCAGTTCTTC	TRBV15	13	TRBJ2-1	NA	few
CASSLGRASVAGELFF	TGCGCCAGCAGCTTGGGCAGGGCGTCTGTTGCCGGGGAGCTGTTTTTT	TRBV5-1	16	TRBJ2-2	NA	NA
CASSQGQGFGTEAFF	TGTGCCAGCAGCCAAGGCCAGGGGTTCGGCACTGAAGCTTTCTTT	TRBV3-1	15	TRBJ1-1	NA	few
CAWSARGEQFF	TGTGCCTGGAGCGCCCGTGGTGAGCAGTTCTTC	TRBV30	11	TRBJ2-1	NA	few
CSVAGPTYEQYF	TGCAGTGTGGCGGGACCAACCTACGAGCAGTACTTC	TRBV20-1	12	TRBJ2-7	NA	few
CSVIPADSGSYEQYF	TGCAGCGTTATCCCGGCGGACTCGGGATCCTACGAGCAGTACTTC	TRBV29-1	15	TRBJ2-7	NA	many
CARRTGAVRETQYF	TGCGCCAGAAGGACAGGGGCCGTCAGGGAGACCCAGTACTTC	TRBV5-1	14	TRBJ2-5	TRBD1	few
CSARDPRDRGPEQYF	TGCAGTGCTAGAGACCCCCGGGACAGGGGTCCGGAGCAGTACTTC	TRBV20-1	15	TRBJ2-7	TRBD1	many
CASSPAGRTDTQYF	TGTGCCAGCAGCCCGGCGGGGAGAACAGATACGCAGTATTTT	TRBV11-2	14	TRBJ2-3	NA	few
CASSLALWALQETQYF	TGTGCCAGCAGCTTAGCGCTGTGGGCCCTCCAAGAGACCCAGTACTTC	TRBV7-6	16	TRBJ2-5	NA	NA
CASSVRVLQDIRSSYNEQFF	TGTGCCAGCAGCGTCCGGGTATTGCAGGATATCCGGAGCTCCTACAATGAGCAGTTCTTC	TRBV9	20	TRBJ2-1	NA	NA
CASSPRVTGELFF	TGTGCCAGCAGCCCACGGGTGACCGGGGAGCTGTTTTTT	TRBV11-2	13	TRBJ2-2	NA	few
CSAQGRYNEQFF	TGCAGTGCTCAAGGACGGTACAATGAGCAGTTCTTC	TRBV20-1	12	TRBJ2-1	NA	NA
CASSPRRLSSYEQYF	TGTGCCAGCAGCCCACGCCGACTTTCCTCCTACGAGCAGTACTTC	TRBV7-8	15	TRBJ2-7	NA	NA
CASSQVEVGEQFF	TGTGCCAGCAGCCAAGTTGAGGTGGGTGAGCAGTTCTTC	TRBV3-1	13	TRBJ2-1	NA	few
CASRAGTKTYEQYF	TGTGCCAGCAGGGCCGGGACTAAAACCTACGAGCAGTACTTC	TRBV28	14	TRBJ2-7	TRBD2	many
CASSPPGGLYEQYF	TGTGCCAGCTCACCACCGGGAGGATTATACGAGCAGTACTTC	TRBV18	14	TRBJ2-7	NA	NA
CASSLQGAFQPQHF	TGTGCCAGCAGTTTACAGGGGGCATTTCAGCCCCAGCATTTT	TRBV12-3/TRBV12-4	14	TRBJ1-5	TRBD1	many
CASRQGGFSTGELFF	TGCGCCAGCAGACAAGGAGGATTCAGCACCGGGGAGCTGTTTTTT	TRBV4-1	15	TRBJ2-2	NA	NA
CASSIAGEYNEQFF	TGTGCCAGCAGTATAGCGGGAGAGTACAATGAGCAGTTCTTC	TRBV6-1	14	TRBJ2-1	TRBD2	many
CASSTIGEGTQYF	TGCGCCAGCAGCACGATTGGGGAAGGGACCCAGTACTTC	TRBV5-1	13	TRBJ2-5	NA	few
CASSSAGAYNEQFF	TGTGCCAGCAGCTCGGCGGGAGCCTACAATGAGCAGTTCTTC	TRBV7-6	14	TRBJ2-1	TRBD2	NA
CASSFDPSGSLYNEQFF	TGTGCCAGCAGTTTCGACCCTAGCGGGAGCCTTTACAATGAGCAGTTCTTC	TRBV27	17	TRBJ2-1	TRBD2	NA
CASSLASRVSGELFF	TGCGCCAGCAGCTTGGCCAGCAGGGTTTCCGGGGAGCTGTTTTTT	TRBV5-1	15	TRBJ2-2	NA	few
CSARPIAGAEDTQYF	TGCAGTGCTAGACCCATAGCGGGAGCTGAGGATACGCAGTATTTT	TRBV20-1	15	TRBJ2-3	TRBD2	many
CASSFDRPLSGGYTF	TGCGCCAGCAGCTTTGACAGACCCCTTTCGGGTGGCTACACCTTC	TRBV5-1	15	TRBJ1-2	NA	NA
CASTYGVYEQYF	TGTGCCAGCACCTACGGGGTCTACGAGCAGTACTTC	TRBV28	12	TRBJ2-7	NA	NA
CAISESGDGNTEAFF	TGTGCCATCAGTGAGTCAGGGGACGGGAACACTGAAGCTTTCTTT	TRBV10-3	15	TRBJ1-1	NA	NA
CASSLLSINTIYF	TGTGCCAGCAGTTTATTAAGTATAAACACCATATATTTT	TRBV12-3/TRBV12-4	13	TRBJ1-3	NA	many
CASSLGALQETQYF	TGCGCCAGCAGCCTGGGTGCGCTCCAAGAGACCCAGTACTTC	TRBV5-1	14	TRBJ2-5	NA	many
CASSVRDGYEQYF	TGTGCCAGCAGTGTCCGGGACGGGTACGAGCAGTACTTC	TRBV27	13	TRBJ2-7	NA	many
CSLVGPLAGLNNEQFF	TGCAGTTTGGTGGGCCCATTAGCGGGCCTAAACAATGAGCAGTTCTTC	TRBV20-1	16	TRBJ2-1	TRBD2	many
CATSGQGTFGELFF	TGTGCCACCAGTGGACAGGGCACTTTTGGGGAGCTGTTTTTT	TRBV12-3/TRBV12-4	14	TRBJ2-2	TRBD1	many
CASSGTSLGTGELFF	TGCGCCAGCAGTGGGACTAGCTTGGGCACCGGGGAGCTGTTTTTT	TRBV10-2	15	TRBJ2-2	TRBD2	NA
CASSTGTVKETQYF	TGTGCCAGCAGCACCGGGACAGTCAAAGAGACCCAGTACTTC	TRBV28	14	TRBJ2-5	TRBD1	many
CASSLGGRLPYEQYF	TGTGCCAGCAGTTTAGGTGGGAGGCTCCCCTACGAGCAGTACTTC	TRBV28	15	TRBJ2-7	NA	many
CASSFLPGGAGELFF	TGCGCCAGCAGCTTTTTACCCGGGGGCGCCGGGGAGCTGTTTTTT	TRBV5-1	15	TRBJ2-2	NA	few
CASSSSGTGDSPLHF	TGCGCCAGCAGCTCCTCCGGGACAGGGGATTCACCCCTCCACTTT	TRBV5-1	15	TRBJ1-6	TRBD1	many
CASSTRLAGTRTGELFF	TGTGCCAGCAGCACCCGACTAGCGGGAACACGAACCGGGGAGCTGTTTTTT	TRBV5-4	17	TRBJ2-2	TRBD2	few